This passage covers 8 T cell receptor beta chains from one sample sequenced in a study of shared clonotypes between healthy human individuals (dated by TCRdb to the early 2020s). CD8 naive samples consisted of CD45RO-negative cells that were positively selected for CCR7, yielding a CD45RA+CCR7+ population without TemRA cells. To prepare the library, the immunoSEQ multiplex PCR assay was applied. This is the immuneACCESS table as TCRdb keeps it, with only in-frame sequences that have V and J called. A part of the clones is gone; compared with another copy, unresolved V genes explain less than half, and the rest is unexplained. The sample profile shows more than 2 million clones; approximately 94% of them were found once. 1.1% of the sample is in the top ten clones. The material sequenced was naive CD8+ T cells sorted from blood. The cell subset or site label, as the study defines it: CD45RA+CCR7+. Source of these receptors: a man aged 18 to 30 in good health.

This clone was recorded only once. The identical CDR3 is also encoded by other nucleotide sequences in the sample. The rearrangement joins TRBV5-1 to TRBJ2-7; 9 bases are shared with TRBD1. V lost 3 bases to trimming and J lost 6 bases; unmatched junction nucleotides: 1. In germline, CDR1 is SGHRS, CDR2 YFSETQ. CDR3 size: 12 residues. CDR3 sequence (DNA): TGCGCCAGCAGCTCGACAGGGGGCGAGCAGTACTTC. Protein product: CASSSTGGEQYF.

This sequence joins TRBV7-8 and TRBJ2-5, with TRBD2 as a possible D gene (6 bases). Germline CDR1 and CDR2: SGHVS and FQNEAQ. This CDR3 spans 18 amino acids. V lost 3 bases and J 1 base, leaving 21 bases between the germline ends. As DNA, the CDR3 is TGTGCCAGCAGCTTTGTCGTAGTAGGAGGGGAAACCCAAGAGACCCAGTACTTC. This encodes CASSFVVVGGETQETQYF.

The rearrangement joins TRBV30 to TRBJ1-1; D gene uncertain. Germline lookup yields CDR1 GTSNPN and CDR2 SVGIG (reference sequence). Trimming removed 1 base from V and 3 bases from J, with 9 bases in between. This CDR3 contains 13 residues. As DNA, the CDR3 is TGTGCCTGGAGTGAGGATGGCGACACTGAAGCTTTCTTT. It encodes CAWSEDGDTEAFF. Full variable domain (outside the CDR3, taken from reference TRBV30 and TRBJ1-1): SQTIHQWPATLVQPVGSPLSLECTVEGTSNPNLYWYRQAAGRGLQLLFYSVGIGQISSEVPQNLSASRPQDRQFILSSKKLLLSDSGFYLCAWSEDGDTEAFFGQGTRLTVV.

The gene calls are TRBV6-5 and TRBJ1-5; maybe TRBD1 (5 bases). Trimming stripped 8 bases from V and 7 bases from J, with 15 bases between. Looked up from germline, CDR1 is MNHEY and CDR2 is SVGAGI. This CDR3 is 13 amino acids long. The CDR3 bases are TGTGCCAGCGAGTTGGGGCCAGGGCAGCCCCAGCATTTT. Amino acids: CASELGPGQPQHF.

The chain has TRBV5-4 and TRBJ2-1, with 8 bases identical to TRBD1. V shed 0 bases, J shed 4 bases, and the junction held 3 bases outside the gene matches. This CDR3 has 15 residues. Germline-derived CDR1 and CDR2 are SGHNT and YYREEE (reference sequence). In nucleotides, the CDR3 is TGTGCCAGCAGCTTGGACAGGGGGTTGTACAATGAGCAGTTCTTC. It yields the protein CASSLDRGLYNEQFF. The whole variable domain, remainder taken from reference TRBV5-4 and TRBJ2-1, is ETGVTQSPTHLIKTRGQQVTLRCSSQSGHNTVSWYQQALGQGPQFIFQYYREEENGRGNFPPRFSGLQFPNYSSELNVNALELDDSALYLCASSLDRGLYNEQFFGPGTRLTVL.

Regarding this clone: This specimen includes other DNA sequences encoding the same CDR3. This chain joins TRBV7-9 and TRBJ2-7; D uncertain. The CDR3 is 13 residues long. Germline assignment: CDR1 SEHNR and CDR2 FQNEAQ (reference sequence). Trimming left V 1 base short and J 3 bases short, with 7 bases between. The CDR3 sequence: CASSLGGNYEQYF. CDR3 sequence (DNA): TGTGCCAGCAGCTTAGGGGGTAACTACGAGCAGTACTTC.

The chain uses TRBV4-1 and TRBJ2-1; 11 bases fit TRBD2. CDR1 MGHRA and CDR2 YSYEKL come from the germline V gene. The length of the CDR3 is 15 residues. The J segment lost 5 bases and the V segment lost 2 bases, leaving 2 bases of the junction unmatched. CDR3 in amino acids: CASSQKTSGDNEQFF. The CDR3 nucleotides are TGCGCCAGCAGCCAAAAGACTAGCGGGGACAATGAGCAGTTCTTC.

CDR3 nucleotide sequence: TGTGCCAGCGATTTCTGGGGATCCTACGAGCAGTACTTC. It codes for CASDFWGSYEQYF. This rearrangement joins TRBV11-2 to TRBJ2-7, with unresolved D. The ends were cut back, 8 bases at V and 1 base at J, with 12 bases in the middle. CDR1 SGHAT and CDR2 FQNNGV come from the germline V gene. There are 13 residues in the CDR3.